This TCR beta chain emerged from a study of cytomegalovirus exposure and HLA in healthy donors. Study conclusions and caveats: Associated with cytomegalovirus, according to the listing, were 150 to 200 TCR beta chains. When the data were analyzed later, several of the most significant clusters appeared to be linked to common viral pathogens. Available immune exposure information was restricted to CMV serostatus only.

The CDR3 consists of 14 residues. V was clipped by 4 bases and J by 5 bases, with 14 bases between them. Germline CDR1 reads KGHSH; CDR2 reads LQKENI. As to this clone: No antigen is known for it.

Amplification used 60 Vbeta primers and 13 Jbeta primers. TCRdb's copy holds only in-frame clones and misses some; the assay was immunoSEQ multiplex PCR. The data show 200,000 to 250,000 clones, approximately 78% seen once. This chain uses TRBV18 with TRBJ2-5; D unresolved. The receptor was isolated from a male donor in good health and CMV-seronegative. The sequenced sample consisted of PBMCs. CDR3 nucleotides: TGTGCCAGCTCACAGAATTATGCGAGGGAGACCCAGTACTTC. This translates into CASSQNYARETQYF. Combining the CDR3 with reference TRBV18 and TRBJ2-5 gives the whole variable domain NAGVMQNPRHLVRRRGQEARLRCSPMKGHSHVYWYRQLPEEGLKFMVYLQKENIIDESGMPKERFSAEFPKEGPSILRIQQVVRGDSAAYFCASSQNYARETQYFGPGTRLLVL.